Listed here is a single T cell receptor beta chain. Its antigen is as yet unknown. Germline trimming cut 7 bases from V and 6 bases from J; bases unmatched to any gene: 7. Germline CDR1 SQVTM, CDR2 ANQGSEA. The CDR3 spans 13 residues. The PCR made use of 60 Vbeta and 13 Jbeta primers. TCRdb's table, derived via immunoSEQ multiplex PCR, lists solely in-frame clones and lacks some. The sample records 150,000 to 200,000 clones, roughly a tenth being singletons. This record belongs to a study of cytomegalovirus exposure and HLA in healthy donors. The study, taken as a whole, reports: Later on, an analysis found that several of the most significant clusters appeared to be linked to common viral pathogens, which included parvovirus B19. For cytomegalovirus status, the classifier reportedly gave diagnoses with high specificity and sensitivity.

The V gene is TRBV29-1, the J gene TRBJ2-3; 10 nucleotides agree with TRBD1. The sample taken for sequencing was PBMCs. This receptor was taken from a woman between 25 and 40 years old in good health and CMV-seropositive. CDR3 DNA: TGCAGCGGCGGACAGGGGGTAGGGGATACGCAGTATTTT. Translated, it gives CSGGQGVGDTQYF.